This TCR beta chain is from a study of T-cell reconstitution after alpha-beta-depleted transplantation in children (dated by TCRdb to the mid-2010s). As for the study more broadly: T-cell immune reconstitution after TCRalphabeta/CD19-depleted allogeneic hematopoietic cell transplantation in children was quantitatively tracked in the study by means of TCR repertoire profiling. Here is what the overall study found, with its caveats: Over subsequent months, a decline in hyperexpanded clone frequencies was noted, and after one year, T-cell counts and TCRbeta diversity were mostly ascribed to newly produced T cells. Apparently early alphabetaT-cell count recovery about two months after transplant reportedly relied on only several hundred rapidly expanded clones derived from non-depleted graft cells. In some patients, the high TCRbeta diversity seen at day 60 was put down to recipient T cells and intrathymic progenitors that had survived conditioning.

This clonotype has only a few counts. Its antigen is not yet known. The input lacks base qualities; no much larger clone sits a single base away. The library was built by means of PCR. Instrument used: Illumina HiSeq 2500. Molecular barcoding was employed in the preparation of TCR libraries, with unique molecular identifiers being used to normalize TCRbeta repertoire quantification. TCRdb reran the public reads through fastp at Q25 and MiXCR, keeping productive beta chains. Each entry is one CDR3 protein sequence, shown with its most common DNA and genes. The sample includes some 830,000 distinct CDR3 sequences, with roughly 15% observed a single time. Together, the top ten hold approximately 5% of the sample. Taken with the paper, the label for treatment or condition translates to: allogeneic hematopoietic cell transplantation with graft depleted of TCRalphabeta T cells and CD19 B cells. TCRalphabeta/CD19-depleted allogeneic hematopoietic cell grafts were given to the transplant recipients, all of whom were children.

The germline V gene (reference sequence) provides CDR1 SGHKS and CDR2 YYEKEE. The CDR3 sequence holds 16 residues, the cysteine and phenylalanine included. Only the CDR3 DNA is retained, 48 bases long and in frame from the first base. V loses 2 bases at its end and J loses 2 bases; junction bases beyond the gene matches: 6. The clonotype originates from a male patient between 5 and 17 years old who had a stem cell transplant for acute lymphoblastic leukemia, so the T cells may come from the graft donor. The sample consisted of PBMCs, mostly from graft donor cells, taken 360 days after TCRalphabeta/CD19-depleted stem cell transplant. In this chain, TRBV5-5 is recombined with TRBJ2-3; 9 bases in the middle match TRBD2. The sequenced DNA is TGTGCCAGCAGCTTATTGACTAGCGGCCTCACAGATACGCAGTATTTT. The translation is CASSLLTSGLTDTQYF.